This T cell receptor beta chain was identified during a study of T-cell memory formation after mild COVID-19 listed by TCRdb under 2021. About the full investigation: TCR sequence clusters from the two donors were largely donor specific. Two young, previously healthy adult volunteers made up the cohort, one male and one female. In a couple of donors, T-cell clones that expanded and contracted after mild COVID-19 were followed by sequencing TCRalpha and TCRbeta repertoires longitudinally. Study-level results and caveats: SARS-CoV-2 specificity was not confirmed for the second-wave clones peaking on day 37. Some responding clones were found in pre-infection memory, which suggests that pre-existing cross-reactive memory T cells took part in the SARS-CoV-2 response. The study included only a couple of mild cases, and larger cohorts that include severe cases with pre-infection samples were judged to be necessary. Clones contracting from day 15 to 85 had balanced CD4/CD8 phenotypes, while a second wave expanding from day 15 to 37 was biased towards CD4+. Contracting CD4+ clones appeared mostly in the CM and EM memory subsets, whereas CD8+ clones were enriched in EMRA.

The CDR3, from cysteine to phenylalanine, totals 13 residues. Kept here is only the CDR3 DNA, which spans 39 bases and is read in frame from base 1. V and J are trimmed by 6 bases and 5 bases, and the gene matches miss 6 bases of the junction. This clonotype was detected only a few times. Its antigen is not yet known. Base qualities are not at hand, and no much larger clone is one base apart. Sequencing was performed on an Illumina NovaSeq 6000. cDNA libraries for TCRalpha and TCRbeta were prepared by 5'RACE using constant-segment primers, with sample barcodes and unique molecular identifiers added. Trizol reagent was used to extract RNA from every sample. The libraries were amplified in two PCR steps, and the second step added a second sample barcode and Illumina TruSeq adapters. The libraries were sequenced on an Illumina NovaSeq using 2 x 150 bp paired-end reads. Turning to the authors' computational methods: Reads were demultiplexed and collapsed into UMI-guided consensus sequences with migec v1.2.7. Using mixcr v2.1.11, UMI consensuses were aligned to TRA and TRB V and J templates and then assembled into clonotypes. Expanded or contracted clonotypes were those called significant by both edgeR and NoisET, with noise models trained on biological replicates. For edgeR calls, the cutoffs were a false discovery rate-adjusted p below 0.01 and a log2 fold-change threshold of 1. As an exploratory analysis of dynamics, max-normalized trajectories of the 1000 most abundant clonotypes were examined by PCA with hierarchical clustering. The CD4 or CD8 phenotype of responding clones was assigned using the separately sequenced CD4+ and CD8+ repertoires. TCRdb ran its own pipeline on the public reads, namely fastp trimming at Q25 and MiXCR clone calling, and kept in-frame beta chains. One record per CDR3 amino acid sequence lists the most common genes and DNA. The V and J calls and clone size are TCRdb's, not the authors'. This sample gives around 320,000 distinct CDR3 sequences in total; 15% to 20% of them show up just once. Clones ranked in the top ten supply around a fifth of the sample.

PBMCs were isolated by Ficoll-Paque density gradient centrifugation. The material sequenced was PBMCs or a T cell subset sorted from them (not recorded which). The V and J genes are TRBV12-3 or TRBV12-4 and TRBJ2-5; 7 of the junction bases match TRBD1. This TCR was sampled from a young man who had mild COVID-19 (a few samples of this study predate the infection). The sample titles of this study are shuffled in the database, so cell type and time point are left out; the donor was told from shared clones. The DNA sequence is TGTGCCAGCAGGCGACAGGGTGGGGAGACCCAGTACTTC. Its coded protein is CASRRQGGETQYF.